A single sample is the source of the 8 T cell receptor beta chains below, sequenced in a study of CD8 T cells in Susac syndrome. Random hexamers served to reverse transcribe roughly 0.5 to 1 ug RNA. TCRdb redid the calling of the immunoSEQ multiplex PCR reads with MiXCR, one entry per CDR3 protein. The table includes 200,000 or so distinct CDR3 sequences, over 90% detected once. Sequencing was done on a sample of CD4+ T cells from PBMCs. All receptors derive from a human donor with multiple sclerosis.

The rearrangement joins TRBV7-9 to TRBJ1-1; 7 positions agree with TRBD1. The germline V gene has CDR1 SEHNR and CDR2 FQNEAQ (reference sequence). This CDR3 spans 14 amino acids. V gave up 1 base and J gave up 6 bases; unmatched junction bases: 5. The CDR3 here is CASSLDLGTAEAFF. The CDR3 DNA reads as TGTGCCAGCAGCTTAGATCTCGGGACAGCTGAAGCTTTCTTT.

The V and J genes are TRBV3-1 and TRBJ2-1, with 7 bases lining up with TRBD2. Germline values: CDR1 LGHDT, CDR2 YNNKEL (reference sequence). CDR3 length: 15 amino acids. The V gene end was trimmed by 4 bases and the J gene end by 3 bases; junction bases not matched to a gene: 6. Here the CDR3 reads CASSPASGIYNEQFF. The CDR3 DNA reads TGTGCCAGCAGCCCCGCTAGCGGAATCTACAATGAGCAGTTCTTC.

V gene TRBV7-6 combines with J gene TRBJ1-6; no clear D. V lost 7 bases and J 8 bases, leaving 12 bases between the germline ends. The V gene's germline CDR1 is SGHVS and CDR2 FNYEAQ. The CDR3 length is 13 residues. The CDR3 loop reads CASKPIPDSPLHF. The CDR3 DNA is TGTGCCAGCAAACCTATCCCGGATTCACCCCTCCACTTT.

The rearrangement joins TRBV30 to TRBJ2-7; the D gene is possibly TRBD2 (7 bases). The CDR3 loop spans 14 amino acids. With 0 bases removed from V and 4 bases from J, the gap between germline ends came to 13 bases. Germline V gene lookup returns CDR1 GTSNPN and CDR2 SVGIG (reference sequence). The DNA for the CDR3 is TGTGCCTGGAGTGTCGGGGGGCGTAGGTACGAGCAGTACTTC. Its protein is CAWSVGGRRYEQYF.

The rearrangement joins TRBV7-2 to TRBJ2-5, with 9 bases lining up with TRBD2. CDR1 is SGHTA, CDR2 FQGNSA, per germline. There are 18 residues in the CDR3. V shed 4 bases, J shed 1 base, and the junction held 13 bases outside the gene matches. The CDR3 spells CASSSSTSGGGTQETQYF. In DNA, the CDR3 is TGTGCCAGCAGCTCCTCGACTAGCGGAGGGGGGACCCAAGAGACCCAGTACTTC.

The chain employs TRBV29-1 and TRBJ1-2; possibly TRBD1 for D (6 bases). Trimming pared 4 bases from V and 7 bases from J, leaving 19 bases between. CDR1 SQVTM and CDR2 ANQGSEA come from the germline V gene. The CDR3 totals 14 residues. The CDR3 here is CSVGVHRVMPGYTF. CDR3 nucleotide sequence: TGCAGCGTTGGGGTACACAGGGTGATGCCTGGCTACACCTTC.

This clonotype was found a few times. This rearrangement joins TRBV13 to TRBJ1-2, with a tentative D call TRBD1 (6 bases). Looked up from germline, CDR1 is PRHDT and CDR2 is FYEKMQ (reference sequence). V shed 5 bases and J shed 4 bases, with 11 bases lying between them. The CDR3 runs 13 residues. The CDR3 loop reads CASSPGTPYGYTF. CDR3 in DNA: TGTGCCAGCAGCCCAGGGACACCCTATGGCTACACCTTC. The entire variable domain, with the rest obtained from reference TRBV13 and TRBJ1-2, is as follows: AAGVIQSPRHLIKEKRETATLKCYPIPRHDTVYWYQQGPGQDPQFLISFYEKMQSDKGSIPDRFSAQQFSDYHSELNMSSLELGDSALYFCASSPGTPYGYTFGSGTRLTVV.

The chain recombines TRBV18 with TRBJ1-1; unclear D gene. Trimming removed 6 bases from V and 8 bases from J, with 10 bases in between. This CDR3 is 11 amino acids long. Germline-derived CDR1 and CDR2 are KGHSH and LQKENI. DNA of the CDR3: TGTGCCAGCTCGTCCCAAGAGGAAGCTTTCTTT. It codes for CASSSQEEAFF.